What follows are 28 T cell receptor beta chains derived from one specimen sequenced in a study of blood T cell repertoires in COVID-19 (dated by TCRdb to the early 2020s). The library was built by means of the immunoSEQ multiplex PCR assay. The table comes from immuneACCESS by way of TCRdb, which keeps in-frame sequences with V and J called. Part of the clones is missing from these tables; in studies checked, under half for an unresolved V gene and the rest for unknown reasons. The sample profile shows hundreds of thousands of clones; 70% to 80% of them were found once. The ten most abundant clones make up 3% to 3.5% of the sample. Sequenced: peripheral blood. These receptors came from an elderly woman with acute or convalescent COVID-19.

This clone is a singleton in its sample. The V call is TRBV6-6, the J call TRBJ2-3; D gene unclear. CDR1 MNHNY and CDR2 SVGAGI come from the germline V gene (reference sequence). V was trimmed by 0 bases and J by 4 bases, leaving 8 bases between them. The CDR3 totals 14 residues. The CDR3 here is CASSYSYAPDTQYF. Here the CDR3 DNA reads TGTGCCAGCAGTTACTCGTACGCGCCAGATACGCAGTATTTT.

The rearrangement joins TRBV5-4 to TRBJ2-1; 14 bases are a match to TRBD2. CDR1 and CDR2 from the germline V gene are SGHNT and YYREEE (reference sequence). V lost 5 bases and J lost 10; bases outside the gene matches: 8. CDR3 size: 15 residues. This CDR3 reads CASSQTSGGAEEQFF. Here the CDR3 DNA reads TGTGCCAGCAGTCAGACTAGCGGGGGGGCGGAGGAGCAGTTCTTC.

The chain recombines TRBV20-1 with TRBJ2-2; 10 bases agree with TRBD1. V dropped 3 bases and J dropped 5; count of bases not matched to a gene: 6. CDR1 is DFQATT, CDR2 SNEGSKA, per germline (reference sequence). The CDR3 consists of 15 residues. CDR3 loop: CSASRTGGSTGELFF. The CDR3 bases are TGCAGTGCTAGTAGGACAGGGGGGTCAACCGGGGAGCTGTTTTTT.

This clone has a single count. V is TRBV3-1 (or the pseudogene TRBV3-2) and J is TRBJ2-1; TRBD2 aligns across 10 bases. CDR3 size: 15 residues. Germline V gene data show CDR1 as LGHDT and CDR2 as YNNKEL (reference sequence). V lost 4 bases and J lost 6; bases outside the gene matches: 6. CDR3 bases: TGTGCCAGCAGCCGAGCGGGAGGGCAGGTCAATGAGCAGTTCTTC. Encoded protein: CASSRAGGQVNEQFF.

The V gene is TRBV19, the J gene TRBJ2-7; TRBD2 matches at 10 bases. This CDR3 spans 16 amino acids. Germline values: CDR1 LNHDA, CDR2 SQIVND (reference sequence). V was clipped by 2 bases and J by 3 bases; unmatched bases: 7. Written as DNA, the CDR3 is TGTGCCAGTAGTATAAGAGATCTAGCGGGGGACTACGAGCAGTACTTC. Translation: CASSIRDLAGDYEQYF.

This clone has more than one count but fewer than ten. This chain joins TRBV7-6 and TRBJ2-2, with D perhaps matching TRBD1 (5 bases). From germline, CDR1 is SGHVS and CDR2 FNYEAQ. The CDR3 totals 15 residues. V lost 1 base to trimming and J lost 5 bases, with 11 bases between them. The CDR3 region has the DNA TGTGCCAGCAGCTTAGAATCAGGGTTTACCGGGGAGCTGTTTTTT. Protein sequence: CASSLESGFTGELFF.

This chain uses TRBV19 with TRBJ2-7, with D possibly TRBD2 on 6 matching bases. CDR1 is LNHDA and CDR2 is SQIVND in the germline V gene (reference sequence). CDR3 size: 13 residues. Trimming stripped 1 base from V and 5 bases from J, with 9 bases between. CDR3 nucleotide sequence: TGTGCCAGTAGTATAGGACTAGGGAACGAGCAGTACTTC. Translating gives CASSIGLGNEQYF.

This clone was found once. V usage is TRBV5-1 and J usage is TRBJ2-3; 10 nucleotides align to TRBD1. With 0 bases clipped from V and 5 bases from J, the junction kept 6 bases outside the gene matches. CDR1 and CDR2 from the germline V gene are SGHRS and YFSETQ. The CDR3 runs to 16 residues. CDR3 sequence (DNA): TGCGCCAGCAGCTTGGGGGACAGGGGAGGATTAGATACGCAGTATTTT. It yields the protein CASSLGDRGGLDTQYF.

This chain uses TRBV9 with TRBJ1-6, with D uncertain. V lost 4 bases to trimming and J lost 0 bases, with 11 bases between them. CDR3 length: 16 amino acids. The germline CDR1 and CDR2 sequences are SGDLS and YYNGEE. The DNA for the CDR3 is TGTGCCAGCAGCCCGGACGGGAGCTCCTATAATTCACCCCTCCACTTT. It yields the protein CASSPDGSSYNSPLHF.

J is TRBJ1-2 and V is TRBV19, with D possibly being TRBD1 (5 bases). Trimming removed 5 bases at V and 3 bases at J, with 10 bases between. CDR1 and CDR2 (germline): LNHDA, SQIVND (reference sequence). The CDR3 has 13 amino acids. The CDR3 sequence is CASSPRGDYGYTF. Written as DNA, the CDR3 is TGTGCCAGTAGTCCCCGGGGGGACTATGGCTACACCTTC.

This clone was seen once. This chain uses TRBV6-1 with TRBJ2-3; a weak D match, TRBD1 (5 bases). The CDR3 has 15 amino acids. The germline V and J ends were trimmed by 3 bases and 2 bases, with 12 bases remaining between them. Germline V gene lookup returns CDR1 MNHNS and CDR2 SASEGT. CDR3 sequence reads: CASSDTGQYTDTQYF. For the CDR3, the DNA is TGTGCCAGCAGTGACACAGGACAATACACAGATACGCAGTATTTT.

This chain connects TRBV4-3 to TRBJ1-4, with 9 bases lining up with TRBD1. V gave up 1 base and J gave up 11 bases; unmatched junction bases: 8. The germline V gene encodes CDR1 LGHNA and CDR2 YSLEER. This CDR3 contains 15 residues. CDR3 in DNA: TGCGCCAGCAGCCAAGTTTGGGGACAGGGAGATAAACTGTTTTTT. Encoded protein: CASSQVWGQGDKLFF.

The CDR3 spells CASSTPGSGGAVEEQYF. CDR3 DNA sequence: TGTGCCAGTAGTACCCCGGGGAGCGGGGGGGCCGTGGAAGAGCAGTACTTC. The chain uses TRBV19 and TRBJ2-7; 10 nucleotides agree with TRBD2. Germline values: CDR1 LNHDA, CDR2 SQIVND (reference sequence). The CDR3 consists of 17 residues. Trimming cost V 4 bases and J 7 bases; bases outside gene matches: 16.

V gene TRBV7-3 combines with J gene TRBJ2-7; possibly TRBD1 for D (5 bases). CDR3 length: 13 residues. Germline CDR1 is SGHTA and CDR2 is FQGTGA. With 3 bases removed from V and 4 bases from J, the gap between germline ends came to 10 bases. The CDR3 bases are TGTGCCAGCAGCTTGGGAAAGGGGTACGAGCAGTACTTC. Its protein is CASSLGKGYEQYF.

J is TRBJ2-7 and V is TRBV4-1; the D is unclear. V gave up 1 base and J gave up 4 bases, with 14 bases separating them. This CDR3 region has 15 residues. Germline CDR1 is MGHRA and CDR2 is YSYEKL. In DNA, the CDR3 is TGCGCCAGCAGCCAAGTTGAAGAGACTGCTTACGAGCAGTACTTC. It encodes CASSQVEETAYEQYF.

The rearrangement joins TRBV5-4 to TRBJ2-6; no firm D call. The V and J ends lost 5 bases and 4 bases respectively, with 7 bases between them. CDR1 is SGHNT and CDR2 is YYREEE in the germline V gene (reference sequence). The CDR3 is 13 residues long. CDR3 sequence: CASRQKGANVLTF. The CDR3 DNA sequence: TGTGCCAGCAGGCAGAAGGGGGCCAACGTCCTGACTTTC.

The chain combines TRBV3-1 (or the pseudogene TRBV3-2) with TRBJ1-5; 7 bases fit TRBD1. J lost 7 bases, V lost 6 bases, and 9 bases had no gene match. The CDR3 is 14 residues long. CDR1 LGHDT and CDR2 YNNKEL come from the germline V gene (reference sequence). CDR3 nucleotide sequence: TGTGCCAGCAGTGTTACAGGGGAAGGGCAGCCCCAGCATTTT. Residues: CASSVTGEGQPQHF.

CDR3 protein: CASSIIGQGPTEAFF. DNA of the CDR3: TGTGCCAGCAGTATCATAGGACAGGGTCCCACTGAAGCTTTCTTT. V is TRBV25-1 and J is TRBJ1-1; the match to TRBD1 covers 8 bases. The V gene's germline CDR1 is MGHDK and CDR2 SYGVNS. V trimming: 5 bases; J trimming: 4 bases; junction bases outside the gene matches: 9. CDR3 size: 15 residues.

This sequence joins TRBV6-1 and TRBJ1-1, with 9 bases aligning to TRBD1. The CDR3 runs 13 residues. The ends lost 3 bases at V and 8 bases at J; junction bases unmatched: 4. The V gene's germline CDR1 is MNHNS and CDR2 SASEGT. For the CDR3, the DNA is TGTGCCAGCAGTGAGGGACAGGGAAGAGAAGCTTTCTTT. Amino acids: CASSEGQGREAFF.

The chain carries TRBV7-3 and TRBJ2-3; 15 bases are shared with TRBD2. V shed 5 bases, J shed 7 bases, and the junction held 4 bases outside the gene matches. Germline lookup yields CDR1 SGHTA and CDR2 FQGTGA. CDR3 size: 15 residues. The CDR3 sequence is CASSRTSGGEYTQYF. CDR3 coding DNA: TGTGCCAGCAGCCGGACTAGCGGGGGGGAATATACGCAGTATTTT.

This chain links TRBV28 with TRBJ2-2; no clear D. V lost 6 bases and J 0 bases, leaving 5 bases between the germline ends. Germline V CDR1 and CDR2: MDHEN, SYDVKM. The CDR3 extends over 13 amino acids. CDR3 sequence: CASSTTNTGELFF. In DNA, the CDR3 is TGTGCCAGCAGCACTACGAACACCGGGGAGCTGTTTTTT.

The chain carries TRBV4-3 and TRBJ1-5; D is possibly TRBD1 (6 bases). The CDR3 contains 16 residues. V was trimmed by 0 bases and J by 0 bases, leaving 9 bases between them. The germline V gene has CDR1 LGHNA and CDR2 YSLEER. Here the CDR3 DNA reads TGCGCCAGCAGCCAAGAGGCGGGGGCTAGCAATCAGCCCCAGCATTTT. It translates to CASSQEAGASNQPQHF.

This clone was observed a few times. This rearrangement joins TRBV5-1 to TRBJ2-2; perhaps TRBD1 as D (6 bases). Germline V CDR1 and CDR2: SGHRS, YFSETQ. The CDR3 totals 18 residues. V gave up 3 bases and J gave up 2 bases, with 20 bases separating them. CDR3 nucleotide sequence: TGCGCCAGCAGCTCAACTTTTAGGACAGCGACTAACACCGGGGAGCTGTTTTTT. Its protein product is CASSSTFRTATNTGELFF. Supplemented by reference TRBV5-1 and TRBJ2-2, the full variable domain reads KAGVTQTPRYLIKTRGQQVTLSCSPISGHRSVSWYQQTPGQGLQFLFEYFSETQRNKGNFPGRFSGRQFSNSRSEMNVSTLELGDSALYLCASSSTFRTATNTGELFFGEGSRLTVL.

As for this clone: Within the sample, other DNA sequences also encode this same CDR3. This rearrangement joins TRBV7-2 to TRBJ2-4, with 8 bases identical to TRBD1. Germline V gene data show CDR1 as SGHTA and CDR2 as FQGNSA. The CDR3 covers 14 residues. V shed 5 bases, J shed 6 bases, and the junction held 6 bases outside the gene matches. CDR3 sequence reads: CASSAQGGGNIQYF. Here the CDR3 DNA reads TGTGCCAGCAGCGCACAGGGGGGCGGAAACATTCAGTACTTC.

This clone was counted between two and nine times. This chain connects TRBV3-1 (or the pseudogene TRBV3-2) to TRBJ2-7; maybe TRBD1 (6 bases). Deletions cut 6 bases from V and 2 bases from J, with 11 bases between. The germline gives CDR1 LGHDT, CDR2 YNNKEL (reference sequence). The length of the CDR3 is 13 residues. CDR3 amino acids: CASSRDIPYEQYF. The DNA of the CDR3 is TGTGCCAGCAGTCGGGACATCCCCTACGAGCAGTACTTC.

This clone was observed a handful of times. The CDR3 protein is CASSSGGAGNTIYF. The CDR3 nucleotides read TGTGCCAGCAGCTCAGGGGGCGCGGGAAACACCATATATTTT. V gene TRBV5-5 combines with J gene TRBJ1-3; 8 nucleotides match TRBD1. Trimming cost V 3 bases and J 4 bases; bases outside gene matches: 3. CDR3 size: 14 residues. Germline values: CDR1 SGHKS, CDR2 YYEKEE (reference sequence).

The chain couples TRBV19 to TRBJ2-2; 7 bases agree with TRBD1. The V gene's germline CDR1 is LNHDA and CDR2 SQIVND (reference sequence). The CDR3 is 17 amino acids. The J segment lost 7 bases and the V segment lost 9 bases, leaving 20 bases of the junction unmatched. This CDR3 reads CASPFTHEGGELGELFF. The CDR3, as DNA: TGTGCCAGCCCTTTCACGCACGAAGGGGGCGAACTCGGGGAGCTGTTTTTT.

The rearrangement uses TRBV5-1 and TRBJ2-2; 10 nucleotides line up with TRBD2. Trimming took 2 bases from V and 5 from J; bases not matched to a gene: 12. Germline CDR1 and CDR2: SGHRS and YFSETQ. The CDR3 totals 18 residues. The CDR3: CASSLEGLAGVGTGELFF. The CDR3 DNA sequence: TGCGCCAGCAGCTTAGAGGGCCTAGCGGGAGTAGGGACCGGGGAGCTGTTTTTT.